The clone carrying this T cell receptor (beta chain) was seen a handful of times. The sample comes from a study of T cell repertoires in cytomegalovirus infection. TCRdb redid the calling of the reads with MiXCR, one entry per CDR3 protein. The sample shows hundreds of thousands of distinct CDR3 sequences, 20% to 25% of them seen only once. The CDR3 has 18 amino acids. V lost 0 bases, J lost 0 bases, and 19 bases lay in between. Germline values: CDR1 DFQATT, CDR2 SNEGSKA (reference sequence). V and J are TRBV20-1 and TRBJ2-3; either TRBD1 or TRBD2 may fit D (6 bases each). This receptor was taken from a human donor in good health (CMV status not recorded). Some clones in this sample may be carry-over from other donors' samples. The specimen was CD8+ T cells from PBMCs. In nucleotides, the CDR3 is TGCAGTGCTAGAGATCCACAACGCCCCGGGGGCAGCACAGATACGCAGTATTTT. Its translation: CSARDPQRPGGSTDTQYF.